A single sample is the source of the 12 T cell receptor beta chains below, sequenced in a study of blood T cell repertoires in COVID-19. The data were produced by immunoSEQ multiplex PCR, yet TCRdb's version contains in-frame clones alone and is incomplete. The repertoire holds around 96,000 clones, with about 95% as singletons. The specimen was peripheral blood. These receptors all stem from a human donor with active COVID-19. The donor label of this sample is uncertain.

The chain has TRBV7-2 and TRBJ2-5; TRBD1 agrees at 7 bases. CDR1 SGHTA and CDR2 FQGNSA come from the germline V gene. Losses at the gene ends were 5 bases for V and 2 bases for J; bases not matched to a gene: 2. This CDR3 has 13 residues. CDR3 nucleotide sequence: TGTGCCAGCAGCAGGGGACAGCAAGAGACCCAGTACTTC. Amino acid sequence: CASSRGQQETQYF.

The V call is TRBV19, the J call TRBJ2-3, with a weak D call TRBD2 (6 bases). The germline V gene encodes CDR1 LNHDA and CDR2 SQIVND (reference sequence). The CDR3 length is 15 residues. V lost 5 bases, J lost 5 bases, and 17 bases lay in between. The chain's CDR3 is CASSGVGAGKDTQYF. The CDR3 bases are TGTGCCAGTAGTGGGGTCGGGGCGGGAAAAGATACGCAGTATTTT.

V is TRBV19 and J is TRBJ2-1, with D possibly being TRBD2 (6 bases). This CDR3 is 15 amino acids long. Per germline, CDR1 LNHDA and CDR2 SQIVND (reference sequence). With 1 base removed from V and 1 base from J, the gap between germline ends came to 8 bases. DNA for the CDR3: TGTGCCAGTAGTATAGCCGGGGGATCCTACAATGAGCAGTTCTTC. This encodes CASSIAGGSYNEQFF.

The chain joins TRBV9 to TRBJ1-2; maybe TRBD1 (6 bases). V dropped 3 bases and J dropped 8 bases, with 17 bases sitting between them. Germline CDR1 and CDR2: SGDLS and YYNGEE. The CDR3 spans 14 residues. CDR3 bases: TGTGCCAGCAGCGATGGCTGGGGGCAATACGGCTACACCTTC. Protein: CASSDGWGQYGYTF.

This clone was observed once. V usage is TRBV28 and J usage is TRBJ1-1, with a tentative D call TRBD1 (6 bases). Germline V gene lookup returns CDR1 MDHEN and CDR2 SYDVKM. The CDR3 length is 13 residues. Trimming shortened V by 9 bases and J by 6 bases, and 17 bases separated the two germline ends. The CDR3 bases are TGTGCCAGTAAGGGAGGGGGGAGGTCTGAAGCTTTCTTT. Protein: CASKGGGRSEAFF.

The chain employs TRBV5-1 and TRBJ1-1; 10 bases match TRBD1. The junction had 16 bases not matched to a gene; V was cut back by 0 bases and J by 2 bases. Germline V gene sequence: CDR1 SGHRS, CDR2 YFSETQ. The CDR3 covers 20 residues. Written as DNA, the CDR3 is TGCGCCAGCAGCTTGGCCAAGAGGACAGGGGGGATTATAGGTAACACTGAAGCTTTCTTT. Translation: CASSLAKRTGGIIGNTEAFF.

The chain couples TRBV28 to TRBJ1-6; no reliable D call. The CDR3 length is 15 residues. V was pared by 7 bases and J by 8 bases, with 18 bases between. The V gene's germline CDR1 is MDHEN and CDR2 SYDVKM. The CDR3 protein is CASIWRSGTDSPLHF. The DNA of the CDR3 is TGTGCCAGCATATGGCGGAGTGGCACCGATTCACCCCTCCACTTT.

J is TRBJ2-5 and V is TRBV11-2; 8 bases are shared with TRBD1. The V segment lost 7 bases and the J segment 1 base; nucleotides outside the gene matches: 11. The CDR3 extends over 16 amino acids. Germline CDR1 and CDR2: SGHAT and FQNNGV. The CDR3 DNA follows: TGTGCCAGCACCCCTACCGGACAGGGCCGCCAAGAGACCCAGTACTTC. Residues: CASTPTGQGRQETQYF.

The chain employs TRBV19 and TRBJ1-2; D is uncertain. Germline values: CDR1 LNHDA, CDR2 SQIVND (reference sequence). V dropped 2 bases and J dropped 4 bases, with 11 bases sitting between them. The CDR3 has 14 amino acids. The CDR3 here is CASSIIGGPYGYTF. The CDR3 bases are TGTGCCAGTAGTATAATCGGAGGACCCTATGGCTACACCTTC.

CDR3 sequence: CASSFSSSTYSGNTIYF. For the CDR3, the DNA is TGCGCCAGCAGCTTCTCGAGCTCGACTTACTCTGGAAACACCATATATTTT. This rearrangement joins TRBV5-1 to TRBJ1-3, with D unclear. V lost 2 bases and J 0 bases, leaving 15 bases between the germline ends. The germline V gene encodes CDR1 SGHRS and CDR2 YFSETQ. The CDR3 totals 17 residues.

In this sample, this clone turned up a few times. The V call is TRBV2, the J call TRBJ1-5, with D tentatively TRBD1 (5 bases). The CDR3 loop spans 15 amino acids. The ends were cut back, 3 bases at V and 5 bases at J, with 14 bases in the middle. Germline CDR1 is SNHLY and CDR2 is FYNNEI. CDR3 bases: TGTGCCAGCAGTGACCCGGACATACCTCATCAGCCCCAGCATTTT. The encoded protein is CASSDPDIPHQPQHF. Together with reference TRBV2 and TRBJ1-5, the CDR3 gives the full variable domain: EPEVTQTPSHQVTQMGQEVILRCVPISNHLYFYWYRQILGQKVEFLVSFYNNEISEKSEIFDDQFSVERPDGSNFTLKIRSTKLEDSAMYFCASSDPDIPHQPQHFGDGTRLSIL.

The V call is TRBV5-5, the J call TRBJ2-7, with TRBD1 matching over 7 bases. V shed 0 bases, J shed 1 base, and the junction held 4 bases outside the gene matches. Germline V gene lookup returns CDR1 SGHKS and CDR2 YYEKEE (reference sequence). The CDR3 length is 15 residues. The chain's CDR3 is CASSLGQGLSYEQYF. The CDR3 DNA reads TGTGCCAGCAGCTTGGGACAGGGCTTATCCTACGAGCAGTACTTC.